These 16 T cell receptor beta chains came from one sample sequenced in a study of cytomegalovirus exposure and HLA in healthy donors. Use of 60 Vbeta and 13 Jbeta primers characterized the PCR. The repertoire was sequenced with immunoSEQ multiplex PCR; TCRdb's copy has only in-frame clones and lacks some. The profile shows some 120,000 clones, 80% to 85% of them singletons. Sequenced sample: PBMCs. These receptors came from a woman aged 25 to 45 in good health and CMV-seronegative.

The rearrangement uses TRBV7-2 and TRBJ1-3; D gene unclear. Germline V gene sequence: CDR1 SGHTA, CDR2 FQGNSA. Trimming cost V 5 bases and J 1 base, with 9 bases left between them. The CDR3 is 14 residues long. CDR3 region: CASSRDMSGNTIYF. CDR3 DNA: TGTGCCAGCAGCCGTGACATGTCTGGAAACACCATATATTTT.

This chain joins TRBV6-4 and TRBJ2-1; TRBD1 aligns across 8 bases. CDR3 length: 14 residues. J was trimmed by 8 bases and V by 4 bases; bases with no gene match: 7. The germline V gene has CDR1 MRHNA and CDR2 SNTAGT. CDR3 bases: TGTGCCAGCAGTGCAGGGGGCGAATGGGATGAGCAGTTCTTC. Translated: CASSAGGEWDEQFF.

The rearrangement joins TRBV2 to TRBJ1-4; D uncertain. V was cut by 4 bases and J by 0 bases, with 12 bases left in between. Germline loops: CDR1 SNHLY, CDR2 FYNNEI. The CDR3 loop spans 16 amino acids. CDR3 residues: CASSVGQIATNEKLFF. The CDR3 DNA reads as TGTGCCAGCAGTGTTGGGCAGATTGCAACTAATGAAAAACTGTTTTTT.

The V call is TRBV6-6, the J call TRBJ1-5, with a possible D match to TRBD1 (6 bases). The germline CDR1 and CDR2 sequences are MNHNY and SVGAGI (reference sequence). Trimming cost V 6 bases and J 3 bases, with 12 bases left between them. The CDR3 extends over 14 amino acids. CDR3: CASRSRQDNQPQHF. In DNA, the CDR3 is TGTGCCAGCAGATCCAGACAGGACAATCAGCCCCAGCATTTT.

The CDR3 region has the DNA TGTGCCAGCAGACTACAGGGGGCTGGAGATACGCAGTATTTT. Protein: CASRLQGAGDTQYF. The chain has TRBV28 and TRBJ2-3, with 9 nucleotides matching TRBD1. The J segment lost 5 bases and the V segment lost 6 bases, leaving 6 bases of the junction unmatched. Germline CDR1 reads MDHEN; CDR2 reads SYDVKM. This CDR3 has 14 residues.

This chain joins TRBV9 and TRBJ2-7; D perhaps matches TRBD2 (7 bases). The CDR3 extends over 15 amino acids. The V end lost 3 bases, the J end lost 5 bases, and 18 bases lay between the germline ends. Germline CDR1 and CDR2: SGDLS and YYNGEE. CDR3 nucleotide sequence: TGTGCCAGCAGCGCGCTAGCGGTGGGGGGCCACGAGCAGTACTTC. Amino acids: CASSALAVGGHEQYF.

The chain links TRBV20-1 to TRBJ2-1; D remains unclear. The V and J ends lost 6 bases and 5 bases respectively, with 5 bases between them. Germline assignment: CDR1 DFQATT and CDR2 SNEGSKA (reference sequence). The CDR3 has 10 residues. CDR3 in amino acids: CSARDNEQFF. Written as DNA, the CDR3 is TGCAGTGCACGGGACAATGAGCAGTTCTTC.

The chain has TRBV30 and TRBJ2-1, with 8 bases that match TRBD2. This CDR3 contains 18 residues. Germline CDR1 GTSNPN, CDR2 SVGIG (reference sequence). The junction had 16 bases not matched to a gene; V was cut back by 0 bases and J by 6 bases. The CDR3 DNA reads as TGTGCCTGGAGTGTAAACAGGGTTAGCGGGACTGGGAGCAATGAGCAGTTCTTC. Translating it yields CAWSVNRVSGTGSNEQFF.

CDR3 sequence: CASSPGTGDQPQHF. The CDR3 DNA reads as TGTGCCAGCTCACCCGGGACAGGGGATCAGCCCCAGCATTTT. V usage is TRBV18 and J usage is TRBJ1-5; 10 bases map to TRBD1. CDR1 KGHSH and CDR2 LQKENI come from the germline V gene. V gave up 3 bases and J gave up 5 bases; unmatched junction bases: 1. The CDR3 has 14 residues.

The chain carries TRBV4-1 and TRBJ1-4; perhaps TRBD1 as D (5 bases). V lost 4 bases and J lost 6, with 12 bases in between. Germline V lookup: CDR1 MGHRA, CDR2 YSYEKL. The CDR3 contains 14 residues. CDR3 nucleotide sequence: TGCGCCAGCAGCCTCCTTGGGGGGGATGAAAAACTGTTTTTT. Protein: CASSLLGGDEKLFF.

The chain links TRBV2 to TRBJ1-2; no clear D gene. This CDR3 comprises 18 residues. Germline values: CDR1 SNHLY, CDR2 FYNNEI. V lost 2 bases to trimming and J lost 4 bases, with 23 bases between them. The CDR3 nucleotides are TGTGCCAGCAGTGAACGATCAGTAGAGCGGCAGACGATCTATGGCTACACCTTC. Amino acids: CASSERSVERQTIYGYTF.

The CDR3 DNA reads as TGTGCCAGCAGCTTGAGTTCGACTAGCGGGAGCACCGGGGAGCTGTTTTTT. Protein sequence: CASSLSSTSGSTGELFF. The chain uses TRBV7-2 and TRBJ2-2; TRBD2 matches 12 bases. Germline trimming cut 3 bases from V and 4 bases from J; bases unmatched to any gene: 6. There are 17 residues in the CDR3. The germline CDR1 and CDR2 sequences are SGHTA and FQGNSA.

The chain carries TRBV27 and TRBJ2-7, with TRBD1 matching 8 bases. Germline V gives CDR1 MNHEY, CDR2 SMNVEV (reference sequence). This CDR3 spans 14 amino acids. J lost 9 bases, V lost 5 bases, and 12 bases had no gene match. This CDR3 reads CASSPDLGTGRQYF. The DNA for the CDR3 is TGTGCCAGCAGTCCCGACCTTGGGACAGGTAGGCAGTACTTC.

The chain links TRBV27 to TRBJ2-5; D is unresolved. The DNA end lines up better with TRBJ2-7; the J call may be wrong. Looked up from germline, CDR1 is MNHEY and CDR2 is SMNVEV (reference sequence). The CDR3 consists of 15 residues. The CDR3 DNA follows: TGTGCCAGCAGTTTGAGAGGCGTGAGTCCAGACGAGCAGTACTTC. Amino acid sequence: CASSLRGVSPDEQYF.

This rearrangement joins TRBV6-5 to TRBJ2-1, with TRBD2 matching 8 bases. Germline V gives CDR1 MNHEY, CDR2 SVGAGI. The CDR3 length is 16 residues. The ends lost 4 bases at V and 9 bases at J; junction bases unmatched: 14. This CDR3 is CASSSLISGRNPEQFF. CDR3 nucleotide sequence: TGTGCCAGCAGTTCTTTAATCAGCGGGAGAAATCCTGAGCAGTTCTTC.

This clone is a singleton in its sample. This chain links TRBV19 with TRBJ1-1, with D perhaps TRBD1 (5 bases). The CDR3 sequence is 12 residues long. The V gene lost 4 bases and the J gene lost 6 bases, with 9 bases spanning the gap. The germline V gene has CDR1 LNHDA and CDR2 SQIVND (reference sequence). CDR3 residues: CASSTMTAEAFF. The CDR3 nucleotides read TGTGCCAGTAGTACCATGACAGCTGAAGCTTTCTTT.